This entry lists 9 T cell receptor beta chains sequenced from one sample in a study of blood T cell repertoires in COVID-19 (dated by TCRdb to the early 2020s). The receptor library was made with the immunoSEQ multiplex PCR assay. This immuneACCESS table, as held by TCRdb, lists in-frame sequences with V and J called but not all clones. Of the missing ones, under half trace to an unresolved V gene in checked studies; the others have no known cause. This sample lists about 220,000 clones; about 91% were detected once. The leading ten clones occupy roughly 15% of the sample. The sample was PBMCs or T cells enriched from blood (not recorded which). The receptors shown here come from a woman between 45 and 65 years old with acute COVID-19.

This clone was detected only a few times. The genes are TRBV4-1 and TRBJ2-7, with 7 bases lining up with TRBD1. Germline-derived CDR1 and CDR2 are MGHRA and YSYEKL. CDR3 length: 12 amino acids. The junction had 5 bases not matched to a gene; V was cut back by 1 base and J by 11 bases. The CDR3 region has the DNA TGCGCCAGCAGCCAAGCTACAGGGGTTAAGTACTTC. It specifies CASSQATGVKYF.

In this sample, this clone turned up once. This rearrangement joins TRBV5-4 to TRBJ2-3; 7 positions match TRBD2. The junction had 10 bases not matched to a gene; V was cut back by 4 bases and J by 2 bases. The CDR3 totals 16 residues. Germline values: CDR1 SGHNT, CDR2 YYREEE (reference sequence). The CDR3 bases are TGTGCCAGCAGCCCCCGCAGCGGGACTTACACAGATACGCAGTATTTT. This translates into CASSPRSGTYTDTQYF. The full variable domain, completed using reference TRBV5-4 and TRBJ2-3, is ETGVTQSPTHLIKTRGQQVTLRCSSQSGHNTVSWYQQALGQGPQFIFQYYREEENGRGNFPPRFSGLQFPNYSSELNVNALELDDSALYLCASSPRSGTYTDTQYFGPGTRLTVL.

The V gene is TRBV7-3, the J gene TRBJ2-6; D may be TRBD1 (7 bases). There are 17 residues in the CDR3. Trimming removed 8 bases from V and 2 bases from J, with 19 bases in between. Per germline, CDR1 SGHTA and CDR2 FQGTGA. This chain's CDR3 is CASSYGGGAAGANVLTF. The DNA for the CDR3 is TGTGCCAGCTCCTACGGAGGGGGCGCTGCTGGGGCCAACGTCCTGACTTTC.

V and J are TRBV6-2 or TRBV6-3 and TRBJ2-1, with D perhaps matching TRBD1 (6 bases). Germline-derived CDR1 and CDR2 are MNHEY and SVGEGT. The CDR3 has 15 amino acids. Trimming pared 2 bases from V and 2 bases from J, leaving 10 bases between. Written as DNA, the CDR3 is TGTGCCAGCAGTTACGACAGGCCGACCTACAATGAGCAGTTCTTC. Translation: CASSYDRPTYNEQFF.

This chain links TRBV6-5 with TRBJ2-7; 7 bases align to TRBD1. V lost 0 bases and J lost 5; bases outside the gene matches: 10. Germline-derived CDR1 and CDR2 are MNHEY and SVGAGI. The length of the CDR3 is 16 residues. DNA for the CDR3: TGTGCCAGCAGTTACTCGATGTTGACAGGGAGCCACGAGCAGTACTTC. This sequence encodes CASSYSMLTGSHEQYF.

The CDR3 DNA is TGTGCCAGCAGCTCCGGGACAGGGGTCATGAACACTGAAGCTTTCTTT. Its translation is CASSSGTGVMNTEAFF. The rearrangement links TRBV9 to TRBJ1-1; TRBD1 agrees at 10 bases. The trim removed 4 bases at V and 0 bases at J, leaving 6 bases unmatched. The germline gives CDR1 SGDLS, CDR2 YYNGEE. The CDR3 consists of 16 residues.

This clone was found a few times. This rearrangement joins TRBV11-3 to TRBJ2-1; 8 bases align to TRBD2. In germline, CDR1 is SGHNT, CDR2 YENEEA. After removal of 3 bases from V and 8 bases from J, the junction contained 6 bases not matched to a gene. CDR3 length: 14 amino acids. CDR3 DNA sequence: TGTGCCAGCAGCTTCAGCGGGAGAGGGGATGAGCAGTTCTTC. Its translation is CASSFSGRGDEQFF.

The V and J genes are TRBV10-3 and TRBJ2-7; 9 nucleotides align to TRBD2. The CDR3 is made up of 13 amino acids. Per germline, CDR1 ENHRY and CDR2 SYGVKD. The V and J ends lost 11 bases and 6 bases, in that order; junction bases with no gene match: 11. Here the CDR3 reads CAARTREGVEQYF. DNA for the CDR3: TGTGCCGCCAGAACGCGGGAGGGGGTCGAGCAGTACTTC.

V gene TRBV30 combines with J gene TRBJ1-1; possible D gene TRBD1, 6 bases. Germline V lookup: CDR1 GTSNPN, CDR2 SVGIG (reference sequence). The V and J ends lost 0 bases and 6 bases respectively, with 17 bases between them. CDR3 length: 15 residues. CDR3 sequence: CAWSVGQGSDPEAFF. In nucleotides, the CDR3 is TGTGCCTGGAGTGTAGGGCAGGGGTCAGATCCTGAAGCTTTCTTT.